Each of the 6 T cell receptor beta chains below was sequenced from the same sample in a study of blood T cell repertoires in COVID-19. Assay used: immunoSEQ multiplex PCR; TCRdb lists only in-frame clones, some missing. The repertoire holds roughly 100,000 clones, with about 90% as singletons. Sequenced sample: peripheral blood. The receptors were gathered from a human donor in a cohort sampled during active COVID-19.

The CDR3 sequence: CASSPDRGGYGYTF. CDR3 sequence (DNA): TGTGCCAGCAGCCCAGACAGGGGCGGCTATGGCTACACCTTC. The rearrangement links TRBV6-5 to TRBJ1-2; 8 nucleotides align to TRBD1. Unmatched junction bases numbered 7, after V lost 6 bases and J lost 4 bases. This CDR3 is built from 14 residues. The germline gives CDR1 MNHEY, CDR2 SVGAGI.

V gene TRBV12-3 or TRBV12-4 combines with J gene TRBJ1-6, with TRBD1 matching 8 bases. The ends lost 10 bases at V and 5 bases at J; junction bases unmatched: 4. The CDR3 spans 13 residues. The CDR3 DNA is TGTGCCACCCAGGGGGCGGATAATTCACCCCTCCACTTT. It is translated as CATQGADNSPLHF.

The chain has TRBV11-2 and TRBJ2-1; D is unclear. This CDR3 spans 11 amino acids. V gave up 5 bases and J gave up 8 bases, with 7 bases separating them. Germline lookup yields CDR1 SGHAT and CDR2 FQNNGV. The CDR3 DNA sequence: TGTGCCAGCAGCGAGCTGGATGAGCAGTTCTTC. Translated, it gives CASSELDEQFF.

V usage is TRBV5-1 and J usage is TRBJ2-7; 9 nucleotides line up with TRBD1. The CDR3 totals 14 residues. Germline values: CDR1 SGHRS, CDR2 YFSETQ. V dropped 2 bases and J dropped 4; count of bases not matched to a gene: 4. This chain's CDR3 is CASSFTGGLYEQYF. The CDR3 DNA reads as TGCGCCAGCAGCTTCACAGGGGGCCTTTACGAGCAGTACTTC.

The chain couples TRBV29-1 to TRBJ1-1; D not certain. CDR1 SQVTM and CDR2 ANQGSEA come from the germline V gene. Trimming cost V 1 base and J 1 base, with 4 bases left between them. CDR3 length: 12 residues. CDR3 coding DNA: TGCAGCGTTGAAGGTCAGAACACTGAAGCTTTCTTT. The encoded protein is CSVEGQNTEAFF.

This clone was observed once. J is TRBJ2-5 and V is TRBV7-6; TRBD2 matches at 10 bases. V dropped 2 bases and J dropped 5; count of bases not matched to a gene: 5. The CDR3 covers 15 residues. Germline lookup yields CDR1 SGHVS and CDR2 FNYEAQ. This CDR3 is CASSLQRGGLETQYF. CDR3 DNA: TGTGCCAGCAGCTTACAGCGGGGGGGCCTCGAGACCCAGTACTTC.